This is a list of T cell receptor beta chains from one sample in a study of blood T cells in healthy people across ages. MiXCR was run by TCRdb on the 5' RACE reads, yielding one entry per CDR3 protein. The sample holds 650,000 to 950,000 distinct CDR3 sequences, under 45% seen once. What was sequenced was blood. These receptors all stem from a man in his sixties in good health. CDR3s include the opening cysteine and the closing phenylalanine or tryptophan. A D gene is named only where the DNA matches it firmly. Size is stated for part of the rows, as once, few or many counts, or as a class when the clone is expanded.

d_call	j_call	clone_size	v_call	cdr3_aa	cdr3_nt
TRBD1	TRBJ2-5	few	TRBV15	CATSRALGQGEETQYF	TGTGCCACCAGCAGAGCCCTGGGACAGGGTGAAGAGACCCAGTACTTC
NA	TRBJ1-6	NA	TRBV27	CASRPTEASPLHF	TGTGCCAGCAGACCGACAGAGGCTTCACCCCTCCACTTT
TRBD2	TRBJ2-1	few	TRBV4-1	CASRAIQTSGGGYEQFF	TGCGCCAGCAGGGCTATACAAACTAGCGGGGGGGGCTATGAGCAGTTCTTC
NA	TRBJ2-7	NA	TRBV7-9	CASSDQEYYEQYF	TGTGCCAGCAGCGATCAGGAGTACTACGAGCAGTACTTC
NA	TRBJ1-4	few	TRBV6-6	CASSYSGEKLFF	TGTGCCAGCAGTTACTCAGGGGAGAAACTGTTTTTT
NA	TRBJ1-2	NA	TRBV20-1	CSARIWGAGGYTF	TGCAGTGCTCGGATTTGGGGCGCTGGTGGCTACACCTTC
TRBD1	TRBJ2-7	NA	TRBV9	CASSAHPSGTGALDEQYF	TGTGCCAGCAGCGCACATCCGAGTGGGACAGGGGCTCTTGACGAGCAGTACTTC
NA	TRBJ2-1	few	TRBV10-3	CAIGDVSEQFF	TGTGCCATCGGGGACGTAAGTGAGCAGTTCTTC
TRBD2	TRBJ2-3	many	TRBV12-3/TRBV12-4	CASSRGLAGSTDTQYF	TGTGCCAGCAGTAGGGGACTAGCGGGGTCCACAGATACGCAGTATTTT
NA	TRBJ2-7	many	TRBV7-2	CASSLVKEAHEQYF	TGTGCCAGCAGCTTAGTTAAGGAGGCCCACGAGCAGTACTTC
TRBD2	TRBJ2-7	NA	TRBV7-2	CASSVAGVRVEQYF	TGTGCCAGCAGCGTAGCGGGGGTTCGAGTCGAGCAGTACTTC
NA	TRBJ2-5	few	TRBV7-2	CASSLELVQETQYF	TGTGCCAGCAGCTTAGAACTAGTACAAGAGACCCAGTACTTC
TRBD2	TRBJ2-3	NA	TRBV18	CASSPVLASGGSTDTQYF	TGTGCCAGCTCACCCGTGCTGGCTAGCGGGGGAAGCACAGATACGCAGTATTTT
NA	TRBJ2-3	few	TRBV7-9	CASSPPIQGPLTDTQYF	TGTGCCAGCAGCCCGCCGATCCAGGGTCCCCTCACAGATACGCAGTATTTT
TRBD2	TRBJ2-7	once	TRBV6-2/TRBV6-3	CASSYWEGRNEQYF	TGTGCCAGCAGTTACTGGGAGGGCCGAAACGAGCAGTACTTC
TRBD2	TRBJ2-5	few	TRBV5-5	CASSRRASGGGLQETQYF	TGTGCCAGCAGCAGGAGGGCTAGCGGGGGGGGACTCCAAGAGACCCAGTACTTC
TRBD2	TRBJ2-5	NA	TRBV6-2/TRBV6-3	CASSYEASGGEQETQYF	TGTGCCAGCAGTTACGAGGCTAGCGGGGGCGAGCAAGAGACCCAGTACTTC
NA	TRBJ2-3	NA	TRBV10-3	CATLRDQSTDTQYF	TGTGCCACCCTCCGGGATCAAAGCACAGATACGCAGTATTTT
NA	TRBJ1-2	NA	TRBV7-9	CASSTGPYGYTF	TGTGCCAGCAGCACAGGACCCTATGGCTACACCTTC
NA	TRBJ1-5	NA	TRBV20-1	CSARSGEGFNQPQHF	TGCAGTGCTAGATCCGGGGAGGGTTTCAATCAGCCCCAGCATTTT
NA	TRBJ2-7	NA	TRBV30	CAWSVHGVTEQYF	TGTGCCTGGAGTGTACATGGGGTAACAGAGCAGTACTTC
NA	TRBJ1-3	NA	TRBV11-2	CASSLALSSSGNTIYF	TGTGCCAGCAGCTTAGCTCTGAGCTCCTCTGGAAACACCATATATTTT
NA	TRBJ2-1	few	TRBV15	CATSRDDVDEQFF	TGTGCCACCAGCAGAGATGACGTGGATGAGCAGTTCTTC
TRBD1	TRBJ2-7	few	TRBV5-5	CASSLDGGQGTAEQYF	TGTGCCAGCAGCTTGGACGGAGGACAGGGTACGGCCGAGCAGTACTTC
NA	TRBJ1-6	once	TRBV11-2	CASSLGGSGNSPLHF	TGTGCCAGCAGCTTAGGGGGGAGTGGTAATTCACCCCTCCACTTT
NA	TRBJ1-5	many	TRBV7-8	CASSFYKDQPQHF	TGTGCCAGCAGCTTCTACAAGGATCAGCCCCAGCATTTT
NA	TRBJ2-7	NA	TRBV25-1	CASSESRRLYF	TGTGCCAGCAGTGAATCGCGGCGTCTGTACTTC
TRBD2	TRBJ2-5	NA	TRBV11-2	CASTQPGLAKRETQYF	TGTGCCAGCACCCAACCAGGACTAGCGAAACGAGAGACCCAGTACTTC
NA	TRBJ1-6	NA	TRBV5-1	CASSLWGTSSHNSPLHF	TGCGCCAGCAGCTTGTGGGGGACCAGCTCCCATAATTCACCCCTCCACTTT
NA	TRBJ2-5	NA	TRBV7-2	CASGSTALITGETQYF	TGTGCCAGCGGCTCGACAGCTCTCATCACAGGGGAGACCCAGTACTTC
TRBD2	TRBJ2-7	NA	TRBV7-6	CASSSSGGETEQYF	TGTGCCAGCAGCTCTAGCGGGGGGGAGACCGAGCAGTACTTC
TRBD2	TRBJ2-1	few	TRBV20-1	CSASGRFNEQFF	TGCAGTGCTAGCGGGAGGTTCAATGAGCAGTTCTTC
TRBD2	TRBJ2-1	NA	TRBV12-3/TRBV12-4	CASSLAGGHGEQFF	TGTGCCAGCAGTCTAGCGGGGGGGCATGGTGAGCAGTTCTTC
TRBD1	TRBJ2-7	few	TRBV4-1	CASSQVTGGVYEQYF	TGCGCCAGCAGCCAAGTGACAGGGGGAGTATACGAGCAGTACTTC
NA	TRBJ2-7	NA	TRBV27	CASSVSGAYEQYF	TGTGCCAGCAGTGTATCCGGGGCCTACGAGCAGTACTTC
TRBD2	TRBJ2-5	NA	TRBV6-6	CASSSPPAGGQETQYF	TGTGCCAGCAGTTCCCCCCCCGCGGGGGGCCAAGAGACCCAGTACTTC
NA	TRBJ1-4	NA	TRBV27	CATGPTATNEKLFF	TGTGCCACCGGTCCTACTGCAACTAATGAAAAACTGTTTTTT
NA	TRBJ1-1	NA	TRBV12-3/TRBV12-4	CASSFSGSTEAFF	TGTGCCAGCAGTTTTTCAGGGTCCACTGAAGCTTTCTTT
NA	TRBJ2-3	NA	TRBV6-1	CASSELRGNTQYF	TGTGCCAGCAGTGAACTCAGGGGAAATACGCAGTATTTT
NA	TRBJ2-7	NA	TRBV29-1	CSVEGGLGHEQYF	TGCAGCGTTGAGGGGGGTCTTGGGCACGAGCAGTACTTC
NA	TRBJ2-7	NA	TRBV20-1	CSTSDRVVYEQYF	NA
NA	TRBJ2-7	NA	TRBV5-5	CASSLSHKTTLLGDEQYF	TGTGCCAGCAGCTTGTCCCACAAAACTACCCTTTTGGGCGATGAGCAGTACTTC
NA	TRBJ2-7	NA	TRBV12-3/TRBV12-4	CATTSASYEQYF	TGTGCCACCACGTCGGCCTCCTACGAGCAGTACTTC
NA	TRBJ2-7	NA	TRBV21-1	CAIHRGNEQYF	TGTGCCATCCACAGGGGAAACGAGCAGTACTTC
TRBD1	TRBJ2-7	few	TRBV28	CASKSGTGHREQYF	TGTGCCAGCAAATCCGGGACAGGGCATCGGGAGCAGTACTTC
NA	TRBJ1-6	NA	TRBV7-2	CASSLLPTTGGSPLHF	TGTGCCAGCAGCTTATTACCGACGACAGGCGGCTCACCCCTCCACTTT
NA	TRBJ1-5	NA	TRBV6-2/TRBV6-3	CASSREGGNQPQHF	TGTGCCAGCAGTCGAGAGGGTGGCAATCAGCCCCAGCATTTT
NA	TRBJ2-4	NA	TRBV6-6	CAGKLGVPGFGEQYF	TGTGCCGGCAAACTCGGGGTCCCCGGTTTTGGGGAGCAGTACTTC
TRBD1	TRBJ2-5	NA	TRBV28	CASNAGTGGLEAQYF	TGTGCCAGCAACGCAGGGACAGGGGGCTTAGAGGCCCAGTACTTC
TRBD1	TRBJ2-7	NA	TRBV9	CASSEGANEQYF	TGTGCCAGCAGCGAGGGGGCCAACGAGCAGTACTTC
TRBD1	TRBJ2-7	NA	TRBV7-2	CASSLDRGPPYEQYF	TGTGCCAGCAGCTTAGATAGGGGGCCTCCCTACGAGCAGTACTTC
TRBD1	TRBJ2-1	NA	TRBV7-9	CASSLSGGQGAREQFF	TGTGCCAGCAGCTTATCGGGGGGACAGGGGGCACGGGAGCAGTTCTTC
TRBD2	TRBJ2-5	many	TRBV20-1	CSARGTSGQETQYF	TGCAGTGCTAGAGGGACTAGCGGACAAGAGACCCAGTACTTC
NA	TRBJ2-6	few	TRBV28	CASTSSANVLTF	TGTGCCAGCACGTCTTCGGCCAACGTCCTGACTTTC
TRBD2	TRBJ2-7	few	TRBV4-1	CASSRDYLYEQYF	TGCGCCAGCAGCCGGGACTACCTCTACGAGCAGTACTTC